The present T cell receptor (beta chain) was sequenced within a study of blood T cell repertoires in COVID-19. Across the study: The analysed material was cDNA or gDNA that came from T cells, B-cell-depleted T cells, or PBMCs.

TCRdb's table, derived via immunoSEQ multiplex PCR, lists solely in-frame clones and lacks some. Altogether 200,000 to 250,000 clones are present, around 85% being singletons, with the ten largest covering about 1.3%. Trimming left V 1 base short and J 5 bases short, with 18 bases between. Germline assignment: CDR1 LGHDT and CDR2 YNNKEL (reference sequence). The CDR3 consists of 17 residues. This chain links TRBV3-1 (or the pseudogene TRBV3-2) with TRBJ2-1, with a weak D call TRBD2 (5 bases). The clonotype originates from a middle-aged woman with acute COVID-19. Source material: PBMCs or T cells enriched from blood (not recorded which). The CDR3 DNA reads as TGTGCCAGCAGCCAAGCGGCGGGCCGGTTGGGGAACAATGAGCAGTTCTTC. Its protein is CASSQAAGRLGNNEQFF.